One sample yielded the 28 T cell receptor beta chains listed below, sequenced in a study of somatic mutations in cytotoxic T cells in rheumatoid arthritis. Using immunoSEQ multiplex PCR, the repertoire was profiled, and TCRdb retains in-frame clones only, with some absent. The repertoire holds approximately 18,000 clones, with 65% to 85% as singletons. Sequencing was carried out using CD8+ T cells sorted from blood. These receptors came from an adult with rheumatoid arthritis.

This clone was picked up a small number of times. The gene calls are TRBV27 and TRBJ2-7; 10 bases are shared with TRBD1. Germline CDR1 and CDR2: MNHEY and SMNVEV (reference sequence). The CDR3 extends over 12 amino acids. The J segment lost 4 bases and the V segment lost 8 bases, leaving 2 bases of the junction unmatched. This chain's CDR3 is CASGDRGYEQYF. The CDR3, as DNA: TGTGCCAGCGGGGACAGGGGATACGAGCAGTACTTC.

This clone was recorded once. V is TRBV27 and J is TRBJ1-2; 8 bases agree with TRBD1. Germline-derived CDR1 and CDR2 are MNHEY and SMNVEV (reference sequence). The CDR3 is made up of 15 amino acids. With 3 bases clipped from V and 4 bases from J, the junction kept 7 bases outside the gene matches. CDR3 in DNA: TGTGCCAGCAGTTTTCGAGACAGGGGTGGCTATGGCTACACCTTC. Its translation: CASSFRDRGGYGYTF.

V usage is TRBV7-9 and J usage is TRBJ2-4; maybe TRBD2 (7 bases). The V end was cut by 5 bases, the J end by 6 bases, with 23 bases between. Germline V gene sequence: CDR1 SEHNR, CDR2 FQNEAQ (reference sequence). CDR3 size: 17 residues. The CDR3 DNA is TGTGCCAGCAGCCTAGATGGCGGGGGCGTGGGGGCAAACATTCAGTACTTC. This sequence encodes CASSLDGGGVGANIQYF.

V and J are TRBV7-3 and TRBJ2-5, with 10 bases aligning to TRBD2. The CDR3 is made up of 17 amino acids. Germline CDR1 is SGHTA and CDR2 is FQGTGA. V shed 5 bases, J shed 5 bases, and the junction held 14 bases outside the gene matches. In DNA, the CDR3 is TGTGCCAGCAGCCTCTCCGGGAGCGGGGGGGCCTGGGAGACCCAGTACTTC. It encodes CASSLSGSGGAWETQYF.

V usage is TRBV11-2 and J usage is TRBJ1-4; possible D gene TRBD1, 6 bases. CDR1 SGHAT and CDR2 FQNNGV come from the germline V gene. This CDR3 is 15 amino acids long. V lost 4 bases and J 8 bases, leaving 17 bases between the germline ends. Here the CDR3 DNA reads TGTGCCAGCAGCTCCCGGGCGGGGGGCGCGGAAAAACTGTTTTTT. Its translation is CASSSRAGGAEKLFF.

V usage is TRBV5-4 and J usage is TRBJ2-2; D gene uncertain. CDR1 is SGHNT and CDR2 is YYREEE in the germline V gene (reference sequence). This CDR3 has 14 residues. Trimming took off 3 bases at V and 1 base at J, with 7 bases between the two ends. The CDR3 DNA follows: TGTGCCAGCAGCTGGGATATGAACACCGGGGAGCTGTTTTTT. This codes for CASSWDMNTGELFF.

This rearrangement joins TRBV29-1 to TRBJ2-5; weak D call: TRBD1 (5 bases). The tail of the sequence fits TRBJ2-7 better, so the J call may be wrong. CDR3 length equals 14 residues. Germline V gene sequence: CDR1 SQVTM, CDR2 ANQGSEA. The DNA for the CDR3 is TGCAGCGTTGTTCATGGGGCTAGCTCCTACGAGCAGTACTTC. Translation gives CSVVHGASSYEQYF.

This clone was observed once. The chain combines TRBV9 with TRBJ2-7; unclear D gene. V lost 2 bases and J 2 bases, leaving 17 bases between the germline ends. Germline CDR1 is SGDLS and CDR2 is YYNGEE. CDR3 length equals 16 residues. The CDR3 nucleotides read TGTGCCAGCAGCGTCCGGATCGAAGTCGAGACCTACGAGCAGTACTTC. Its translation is CASSVRIEVETYEQYF.

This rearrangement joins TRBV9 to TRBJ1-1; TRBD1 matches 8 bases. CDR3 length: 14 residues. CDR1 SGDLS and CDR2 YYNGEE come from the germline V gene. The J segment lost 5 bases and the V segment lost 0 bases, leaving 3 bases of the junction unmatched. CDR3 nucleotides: TGTGCCAGCAGCGTAGCACAGGGGGGGACTGAAGCTTTCTTT. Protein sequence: CASSVAQGGTEAFF.

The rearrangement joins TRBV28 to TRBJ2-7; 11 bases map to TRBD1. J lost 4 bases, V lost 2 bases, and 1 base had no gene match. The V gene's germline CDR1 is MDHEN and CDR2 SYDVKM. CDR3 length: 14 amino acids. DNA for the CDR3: TGTGCCAGCAGTTTACGGGACAGGGGGTACGAGCAGTACTTC. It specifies CASSLRDRGYEQYF.

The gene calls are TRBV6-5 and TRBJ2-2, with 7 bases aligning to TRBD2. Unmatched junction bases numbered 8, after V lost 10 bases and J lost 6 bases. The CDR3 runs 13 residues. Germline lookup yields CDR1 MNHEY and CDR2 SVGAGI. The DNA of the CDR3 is TGTGCCACCACTCGGGGGGAAGCCGGGGAGCTGTTTTTT. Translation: CATTRGEAGELFF.

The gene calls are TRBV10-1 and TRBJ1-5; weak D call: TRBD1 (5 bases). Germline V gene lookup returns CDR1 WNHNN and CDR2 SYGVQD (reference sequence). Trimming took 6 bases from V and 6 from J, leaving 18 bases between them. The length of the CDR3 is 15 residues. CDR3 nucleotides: TGCGCCAGCAGGGTGTGTAGGGACGGGGGTCAGCCCCAGCATTTT. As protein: CASRVCRDGGQPQHF.

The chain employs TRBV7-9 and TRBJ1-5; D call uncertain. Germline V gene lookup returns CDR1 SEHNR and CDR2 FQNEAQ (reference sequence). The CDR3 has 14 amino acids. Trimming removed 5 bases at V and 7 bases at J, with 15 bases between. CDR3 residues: CASSKGGERQPQHF. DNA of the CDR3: TGTGCCAGCAGCAAGGGCGGGGAAAGACAGCCCCAGCATTTT.

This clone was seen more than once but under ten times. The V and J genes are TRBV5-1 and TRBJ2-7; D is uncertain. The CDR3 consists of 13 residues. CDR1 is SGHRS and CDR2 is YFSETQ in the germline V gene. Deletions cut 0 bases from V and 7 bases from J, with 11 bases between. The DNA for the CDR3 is TGCGCCAGCAGCTTGGACAGACGCTCAGAGCAGTACTTC. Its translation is CASSLDRRSEQYF.

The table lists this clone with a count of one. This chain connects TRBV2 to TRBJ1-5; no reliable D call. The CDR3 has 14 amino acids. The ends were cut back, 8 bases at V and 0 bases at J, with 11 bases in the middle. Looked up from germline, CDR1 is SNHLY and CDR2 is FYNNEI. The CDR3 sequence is CASAELDSNQPQHF. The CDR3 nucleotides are TGTGCCAGCGCCGAACTAGATAGCAATCAGCCCCAGCATTTT.

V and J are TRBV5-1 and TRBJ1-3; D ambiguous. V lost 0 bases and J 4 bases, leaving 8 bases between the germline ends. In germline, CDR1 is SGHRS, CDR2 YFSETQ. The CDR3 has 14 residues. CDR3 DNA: TGCGCCAGCAGCTTGGAGTGTTTGGGAAACACCATATATTTT. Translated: CASSLECLGNTIYF.

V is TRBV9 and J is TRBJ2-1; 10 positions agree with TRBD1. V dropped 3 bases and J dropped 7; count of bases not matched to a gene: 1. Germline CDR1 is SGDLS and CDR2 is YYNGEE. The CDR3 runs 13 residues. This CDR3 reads CASSEGQGNEQFF. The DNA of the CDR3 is TGTGCCAGCAGCGAGGGACAGGGGAATGAGCAGTTCTTC. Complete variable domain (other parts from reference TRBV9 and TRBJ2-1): DSGVTQTPKHLITATGQRVTLRCSPRSGDLSVYWYQQSLDQGLQFLIQYYNGEERAKGNILERFSAQQFPDLHSELNLSSLELGDSALYFCASSEGQGNEQFFGPGTRLTVL.

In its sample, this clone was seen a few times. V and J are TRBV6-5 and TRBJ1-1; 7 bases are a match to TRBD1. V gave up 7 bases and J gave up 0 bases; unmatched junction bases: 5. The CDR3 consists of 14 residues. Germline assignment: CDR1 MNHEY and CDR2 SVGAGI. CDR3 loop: CASKTRGMNTEAFF. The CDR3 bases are TGTGCCAGCAAAACCAGGGGGATGAACACTGAAGCTTTCTTT.

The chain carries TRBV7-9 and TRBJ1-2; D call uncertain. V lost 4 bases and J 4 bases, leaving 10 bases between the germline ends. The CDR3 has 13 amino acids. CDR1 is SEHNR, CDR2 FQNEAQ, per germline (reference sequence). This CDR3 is CASSSWQRYGYTF. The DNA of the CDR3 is TGTGCCAGCAGCTCTTGGCAGCGCTATGGCTACACCTTC.

This CDR3 is CASSTRDRGLSAFF. The DNA of the CDR3 is TGTGCCAGCAGCACCCGGGACAGGGGTTTATCAGCTTTCTTT. V and J are TRBV13 and TRBJ1-1; TRBD1 matches 10 bases. The CDR3 consists of 14 residues. The V segment lost 5 bases and the J segment 10 bases; nucleotides outside the gene matches: 10. The germline CDR1 and CDR2 sequences are PRHDT and FYEKMQ (reference sequence).

The CDR3 spells CASSPGQTNQPQHF. The CDR3 nucleotides are TGTGCCAGTAGTCCGGGACAGACAAATCAGCCCCAGCATTTT. V gene TRBV19 combines with J gene TRBJ1-5, with 7 positions matching TRBD1. Trimming cost V 5 bases and J 4 bases; bases outside gene matches: 5. This CDR3 is built from 14 residues. CDR1 is LNHDA, CDR2 SQIVND, per germline (reference sequence).

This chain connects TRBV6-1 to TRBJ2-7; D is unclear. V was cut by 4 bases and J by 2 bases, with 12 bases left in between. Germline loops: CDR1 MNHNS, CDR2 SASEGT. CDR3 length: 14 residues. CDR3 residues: CASSVANPPYEQYF. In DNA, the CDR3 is TGTGCCAGCAGTGTAGCTAACCCGCCCTACGAGCAGTACTTC.

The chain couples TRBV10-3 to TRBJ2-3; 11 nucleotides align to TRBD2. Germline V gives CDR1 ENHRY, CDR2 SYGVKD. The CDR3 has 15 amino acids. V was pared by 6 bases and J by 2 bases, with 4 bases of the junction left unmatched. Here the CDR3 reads CAISATSGITDTQYF. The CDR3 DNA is TGTGCCATCAGCGCGACTAGCGGGATCACAGATACGCAGTATTTT.

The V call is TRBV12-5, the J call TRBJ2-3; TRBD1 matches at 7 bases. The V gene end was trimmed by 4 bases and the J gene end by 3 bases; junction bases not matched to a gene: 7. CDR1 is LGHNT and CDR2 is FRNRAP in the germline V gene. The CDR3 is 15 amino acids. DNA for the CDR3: TGTGCTAGTGGTTATGACAGGGTGGTGACAGATACGCAGTATTTT. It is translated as CASGYDRVVTDTQYF.

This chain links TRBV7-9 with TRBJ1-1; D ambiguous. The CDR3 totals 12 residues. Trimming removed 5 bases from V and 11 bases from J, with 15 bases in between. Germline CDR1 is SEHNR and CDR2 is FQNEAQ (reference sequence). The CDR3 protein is CASSTFVWGAFF. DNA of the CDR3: TGTGCCAGCAGCACCTTCGTGTGGGGTGCTTTCTTT.

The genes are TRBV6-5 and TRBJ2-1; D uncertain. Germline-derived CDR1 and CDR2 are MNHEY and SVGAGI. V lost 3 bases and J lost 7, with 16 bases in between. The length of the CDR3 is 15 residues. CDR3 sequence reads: CASSYSGWAMNEQFF. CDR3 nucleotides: TGTGCCAGCAGTTATAGTGGGTGGGCCATGAATGAGCAGTTCTTC.

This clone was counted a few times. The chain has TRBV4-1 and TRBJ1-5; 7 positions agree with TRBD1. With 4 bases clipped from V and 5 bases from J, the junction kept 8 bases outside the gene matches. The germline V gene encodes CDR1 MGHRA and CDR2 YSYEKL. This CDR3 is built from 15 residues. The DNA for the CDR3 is TGCGCCAGCAGCCTTCGACAGGGCATTGATCAGCCCCAGCATTTT. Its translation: CASSLRQGIDQPQHF.

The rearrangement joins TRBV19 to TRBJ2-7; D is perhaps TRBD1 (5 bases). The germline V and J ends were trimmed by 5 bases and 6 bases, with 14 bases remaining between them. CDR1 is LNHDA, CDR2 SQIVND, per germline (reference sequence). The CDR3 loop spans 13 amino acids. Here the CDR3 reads CASSLAGLSEQYF. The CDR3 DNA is TGTGCCAGTAGTTTGGCAGGGTTGAGCGAGCAGTACTTC.